The following is a T cell receptor (beta chain) sequence with its context. The PCR was carried out with 60 Vbeta primers and 13 Jbeta primers. Libraries were prepared by immunoSEQ multiplex PCR; TCRdb keeps only in-frame clonotypes and omits some of them. The data contain some 150,000 clones, about 75% of them singletons. The CDR3 consists of 19 residues. Germline trimming cut 4 bases from V and 3 bases from J; bases unmatched to any gene: 15. The germline gives CDR1 LNHDA, CDR2 SQIVND (reference sequence). The sample is drawn from a study of cytomegalovirus exposure and HLA in healthy donors. The specimen sequenced was PBMCs. This sequence was found in a woman between 35 and 50 years old in good health and CMV-seronegative. The chain combines TRBV19 with TRBJ2-6, with 7 bases identical to TRBD1. CDR3 DNA sequence: TGTGCCAGTAGTACGGAAAGGGACAGTAGCTCCGTTGGGGCCAACGTCCTGACTTTC. Its translation: CASSTERDSSSVGANVLTF.